This T cell receptor (beta chain) is from a study of shared clonotypes between healthy human individuals. Study as a whole: For every donor, three CD4 naive, three CD4 memory, two CD8 naive and one CD8 memory plates were used.

Germline-derived CDR1 and CDR2 are SGHAT and FQNNGV. Trimming left V 4 bases short and J 4 bases short, with 19 bases between. The CDR3 loop spans 16 amino acids. Execution of the assay was at deep level. Profiling relied on immunoSEQ multiplex PCR, and the TCRdb table lists in-frame clones only, not all of them. Here the sample spans about a million clones, around 74% being singletons. The origin of this receptor is a man aged 18 to 30 in good health. The sample was memory CD4+ T cells sorted from blood. Specified subset: CD45RA-negative fraction. This rearrangement joins TRBV11-2 to TRBJ1-2, with D perhaps matching TRBD1 (5 bases). The CDR3 bases are TGTGCCAGCAGCTCGCTCCGGGACCTGGGGAGCTATGGCTACACCTTC. The encoded protein is CASSSLRDLGSYGYTF.